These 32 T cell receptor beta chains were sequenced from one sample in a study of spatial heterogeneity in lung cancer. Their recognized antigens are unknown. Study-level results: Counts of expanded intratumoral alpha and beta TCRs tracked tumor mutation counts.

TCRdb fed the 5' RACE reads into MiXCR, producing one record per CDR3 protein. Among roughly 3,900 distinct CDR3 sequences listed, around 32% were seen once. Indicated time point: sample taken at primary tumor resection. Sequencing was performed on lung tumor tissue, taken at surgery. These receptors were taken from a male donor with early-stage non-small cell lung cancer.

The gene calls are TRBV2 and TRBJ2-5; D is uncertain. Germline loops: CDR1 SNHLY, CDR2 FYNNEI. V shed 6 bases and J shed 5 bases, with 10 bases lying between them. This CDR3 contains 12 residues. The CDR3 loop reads CASSSSLETQYF. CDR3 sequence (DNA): TGTGCCAGCAGCAGTAGCTTGGAGACCCAGTACTTC.

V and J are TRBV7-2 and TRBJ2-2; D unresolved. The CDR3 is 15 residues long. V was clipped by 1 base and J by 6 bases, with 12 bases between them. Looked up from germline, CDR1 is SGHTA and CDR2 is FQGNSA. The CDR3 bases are TGTGCCAGCAGCTTAGTCCCGGCCCCCGCCGGGGAGCTGTTTTTT. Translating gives CASSLVPAPAGELFF.

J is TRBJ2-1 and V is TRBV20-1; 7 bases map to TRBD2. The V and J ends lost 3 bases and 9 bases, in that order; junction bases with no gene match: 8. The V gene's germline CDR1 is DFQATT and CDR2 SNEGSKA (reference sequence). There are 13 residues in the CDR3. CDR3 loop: CSARAGVGGEQFF. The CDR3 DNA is TGCAGTGCTAGGGCGGGAGTCGGGGGTGAGCAGTTCTTC.

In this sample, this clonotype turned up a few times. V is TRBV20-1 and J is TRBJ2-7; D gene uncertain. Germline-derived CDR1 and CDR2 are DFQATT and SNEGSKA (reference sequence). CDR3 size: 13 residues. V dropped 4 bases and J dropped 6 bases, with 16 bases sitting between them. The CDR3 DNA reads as TGCAGTGCTATCAATCAGGTCCTTGGCGAGCAGTACTTC. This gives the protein CSAINQVLGEQYF.

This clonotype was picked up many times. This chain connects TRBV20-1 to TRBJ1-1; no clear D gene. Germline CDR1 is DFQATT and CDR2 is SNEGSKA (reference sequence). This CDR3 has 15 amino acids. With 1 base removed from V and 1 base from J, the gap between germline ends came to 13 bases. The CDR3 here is CSARVSPTGNTEAFF. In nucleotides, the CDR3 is TGCAGTGCTAGAGTATCACCCACCGGGAACACTGAAGCTTTCTTT.

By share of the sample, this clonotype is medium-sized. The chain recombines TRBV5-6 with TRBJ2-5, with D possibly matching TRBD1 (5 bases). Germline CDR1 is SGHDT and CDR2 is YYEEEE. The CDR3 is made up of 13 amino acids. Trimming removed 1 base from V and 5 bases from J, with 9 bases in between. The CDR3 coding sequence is TGTGCCAGCAGCTTGTACAGGACGGAGACCCAGTACTTC. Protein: CASSLYRTETQYF. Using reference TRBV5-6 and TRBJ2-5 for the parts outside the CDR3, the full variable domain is DAGVTQSPTHLIKTRGQQVTLRCSPKSGHDTVSWYQQALGQGPQFIFQYYEEEERQRGNFPDRFSGHQFPNYSSELNVNALLLGDSALYLCASSLYRTETQYFGPGTRLLVL.

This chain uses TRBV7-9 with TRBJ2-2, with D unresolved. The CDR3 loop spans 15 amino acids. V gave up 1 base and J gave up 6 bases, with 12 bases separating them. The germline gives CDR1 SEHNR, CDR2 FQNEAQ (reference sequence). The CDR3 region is CASSLDPGMAGELFF. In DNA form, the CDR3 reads TGTGCCAGCAGCTTAGATCCGGGTATGGCCGGGGAGCTGTTTTTT. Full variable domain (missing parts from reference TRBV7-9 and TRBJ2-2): DTGVSQNPRHKITKRGQNVTFRCDPISEHNRLYWYRQTLGQGPEFLTYFQNEAQLEKSRLLSDRFSAERPKGSFSTLEIQRTEQGDSAMYLCASSLDPGMAGELFFGEGSRLTVL.

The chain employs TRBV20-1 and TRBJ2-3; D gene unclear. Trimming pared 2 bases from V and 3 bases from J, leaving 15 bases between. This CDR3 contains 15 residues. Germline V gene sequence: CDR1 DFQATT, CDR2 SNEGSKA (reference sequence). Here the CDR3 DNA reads TGCAGTGCTAGATCCCCGGTTATACCGACAGATACGCAGTATTTT. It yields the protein CSARSPVIPTDTQYF.

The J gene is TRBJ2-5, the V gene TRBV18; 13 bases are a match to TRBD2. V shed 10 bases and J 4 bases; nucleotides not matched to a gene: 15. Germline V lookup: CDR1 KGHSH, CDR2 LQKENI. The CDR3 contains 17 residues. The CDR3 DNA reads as TGTGCCACCTTTGGACTAGCGGGAGAGGATATGGGAGAGACCCAGTACTTC. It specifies CATFGLAGEDMGETQYF. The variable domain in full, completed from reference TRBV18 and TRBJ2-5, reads NAGVMQNPRHLVRRRGQEARLRCSPMKGHSHVYWYRQLPEEGLKFMVYLQKENIIDESGMPKERFSAEFPKEGPSILRIQQVVRGDSAAYFCATFGLAGEDMGETQYFGPGTRLLVL.

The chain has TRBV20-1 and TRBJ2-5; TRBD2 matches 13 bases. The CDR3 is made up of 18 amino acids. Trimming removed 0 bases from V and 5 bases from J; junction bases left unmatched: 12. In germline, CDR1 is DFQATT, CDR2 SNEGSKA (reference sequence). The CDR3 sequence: CSARDEPGLAGRGETQYF. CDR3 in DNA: TGCAGTGCTAGAGATGAGCCGGGACTAGCGGGACGGGGGGAGACCCAGTACTTC.

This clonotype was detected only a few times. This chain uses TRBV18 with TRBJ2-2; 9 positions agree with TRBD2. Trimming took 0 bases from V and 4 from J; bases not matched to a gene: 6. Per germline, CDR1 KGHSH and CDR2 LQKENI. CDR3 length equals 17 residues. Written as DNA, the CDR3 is TGTGCCAGCTCACCACCGCTAGCGGGACGGAGCACCGGGGAGCTGTTTTTT. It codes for CASSPPLAGRSTGELFF.

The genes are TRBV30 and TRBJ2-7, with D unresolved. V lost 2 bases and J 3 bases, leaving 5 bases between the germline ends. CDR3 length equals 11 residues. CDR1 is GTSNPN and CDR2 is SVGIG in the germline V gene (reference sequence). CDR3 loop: CAWSSNYEQYF. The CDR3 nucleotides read TGTGCCTGGAGTTCTAACTACGAGCAGTACTTC.

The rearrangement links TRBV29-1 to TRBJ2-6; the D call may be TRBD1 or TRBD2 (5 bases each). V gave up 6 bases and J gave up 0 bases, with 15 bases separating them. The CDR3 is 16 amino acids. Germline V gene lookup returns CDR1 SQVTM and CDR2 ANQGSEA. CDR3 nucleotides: TGCAGCGTCGCACGGGACGTAGACTCTGGGGCCAACGTCCTGACTTTC. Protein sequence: CSVARDVDSGANVLTF.

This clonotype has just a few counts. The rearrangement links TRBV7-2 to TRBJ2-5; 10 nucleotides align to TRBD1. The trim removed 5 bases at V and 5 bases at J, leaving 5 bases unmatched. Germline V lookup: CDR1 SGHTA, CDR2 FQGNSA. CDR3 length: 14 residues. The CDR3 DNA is TGTGCCAGCAGCGTAAGACAGGGGGCTGAGACCCAGTACTTC. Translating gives CASSVRQGAETQYF.

DNA for the CDR3: TGTGCCTGGTTTGTCTTGGGATCCGGCTATGGCTACACCTTC. Its translation: CAWFVLGSGYGYTF. The chain recombines TRBV30 with TRBJ1-2; D unclear. This CDR3 region has 14 residues. V dropped 5 bases and J dropped 4 bases, with 17 bases sitting between them. The germline gives CDR1 GTSNPN, CDR2 SVGIG (reference sequence).

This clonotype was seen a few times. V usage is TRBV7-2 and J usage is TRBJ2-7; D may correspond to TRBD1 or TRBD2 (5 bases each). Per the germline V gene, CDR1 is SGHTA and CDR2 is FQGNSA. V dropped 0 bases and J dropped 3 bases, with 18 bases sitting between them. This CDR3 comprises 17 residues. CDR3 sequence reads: CASSLAAAVGGGYEQYF. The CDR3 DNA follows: TGTGCCAGCAGCTTAGCGGCAGCAGTCGGTGGGGGCTACGAGCAGTACTTC.

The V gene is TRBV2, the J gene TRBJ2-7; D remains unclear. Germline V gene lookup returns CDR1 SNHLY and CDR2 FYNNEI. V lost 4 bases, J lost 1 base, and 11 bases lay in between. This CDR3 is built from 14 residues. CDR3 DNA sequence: TGTGCCAGCAGTGCGCTAGGAAGATCCTACGAGCAGTACTTC. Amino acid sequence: CASSALGRSYEQYF.

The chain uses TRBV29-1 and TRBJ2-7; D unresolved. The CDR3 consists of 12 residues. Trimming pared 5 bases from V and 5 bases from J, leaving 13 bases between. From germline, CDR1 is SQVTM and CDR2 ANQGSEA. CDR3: CSVLYSANEQYF. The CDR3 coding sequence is TGCAGCGTTTTATACTCTGCCAACGAGCAGTACTTC.

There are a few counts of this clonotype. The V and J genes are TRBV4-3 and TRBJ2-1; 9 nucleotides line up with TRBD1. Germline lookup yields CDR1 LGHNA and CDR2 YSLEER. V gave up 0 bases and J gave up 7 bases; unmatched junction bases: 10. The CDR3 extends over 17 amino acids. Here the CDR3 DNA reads TGCGCCAGCAGCCAAGATCGGTCCGGGACAGGGAGAAATGAGCAGTTCTTC. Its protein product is CASSQDRSGTGRNEQFF.

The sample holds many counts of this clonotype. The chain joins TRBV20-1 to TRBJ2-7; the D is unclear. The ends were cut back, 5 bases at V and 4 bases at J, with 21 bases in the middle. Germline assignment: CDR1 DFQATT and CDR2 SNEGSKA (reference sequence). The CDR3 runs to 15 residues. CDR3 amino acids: CSAPRGESTAYEQYF. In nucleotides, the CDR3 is TGCAGTGCTCCCAGAGGCGAGAGCACCGCTTACGAGCAGTACTTC.

DNA for the CDR3: TGTGCCAGTAGTATGAATTGGGGTGAGCAGTTCTTC. Protein product: CASSMNWGEQFF. The chain uses TRBV19 and TRBJ2-1, with D unclear. The ends were cut back, 3 bases at V and 9 bases at J, with 9 bases in the middle. Per the germline V gene, CDR1 is LNHDA and CDR2 is SQIVND (reference sequence). The CDR3 loop spans 12 amino acids.

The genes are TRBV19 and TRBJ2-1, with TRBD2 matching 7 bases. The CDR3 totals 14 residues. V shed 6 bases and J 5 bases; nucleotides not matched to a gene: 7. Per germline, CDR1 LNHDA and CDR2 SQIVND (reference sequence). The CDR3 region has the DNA TGTGCCAGTAGCTCACCGGGAGGAAACAATGAGCAGTTCTTC. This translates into CASSSPGGNNEQFF.

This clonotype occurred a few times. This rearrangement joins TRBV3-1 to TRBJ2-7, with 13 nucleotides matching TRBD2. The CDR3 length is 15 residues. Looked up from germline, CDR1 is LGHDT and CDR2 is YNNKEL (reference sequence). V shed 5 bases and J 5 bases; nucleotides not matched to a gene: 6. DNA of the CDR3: TGTGCCAGCAGCGGGACTAGCGGGACATCTCACGAGCAGTACTTC. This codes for CASSGTSGTSHEQYF.

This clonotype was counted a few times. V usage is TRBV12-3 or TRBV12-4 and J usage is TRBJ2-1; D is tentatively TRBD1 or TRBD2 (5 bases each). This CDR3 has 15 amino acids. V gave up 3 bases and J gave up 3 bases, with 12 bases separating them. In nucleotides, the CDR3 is TGTGCCAGCAGTTTGGGGCTAGCCTTCTACAATGAGCAGTTCTTC. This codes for CASSLGLAFYNEQFF.

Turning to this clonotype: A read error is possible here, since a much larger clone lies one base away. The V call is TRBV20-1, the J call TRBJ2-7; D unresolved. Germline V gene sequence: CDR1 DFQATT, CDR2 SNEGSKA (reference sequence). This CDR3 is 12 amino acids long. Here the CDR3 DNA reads TGCAGTGCTTTCCCCGACTCCTGCGAGCAGTACTTC. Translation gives CSAFPDSCEQYF.

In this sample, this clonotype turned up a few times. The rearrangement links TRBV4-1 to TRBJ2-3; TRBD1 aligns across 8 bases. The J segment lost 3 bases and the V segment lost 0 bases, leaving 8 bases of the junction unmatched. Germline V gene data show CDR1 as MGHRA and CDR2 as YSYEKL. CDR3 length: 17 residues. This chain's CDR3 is CASSQDPQGAQTDTQYF. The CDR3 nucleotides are TGCGCCAGCAGCCAAGATCCCCAGGGGGCGCAAACAGATACGCAGTATTTT.

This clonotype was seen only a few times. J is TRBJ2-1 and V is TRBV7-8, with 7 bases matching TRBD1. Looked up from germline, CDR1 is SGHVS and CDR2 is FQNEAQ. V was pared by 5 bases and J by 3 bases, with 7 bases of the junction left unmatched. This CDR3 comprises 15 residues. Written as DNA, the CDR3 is TGTGCCAGCAGCCCCGACAGGGCGGGCTACAATGAGCAGTTCTTC. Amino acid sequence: CASSPDRAGYNEQFF. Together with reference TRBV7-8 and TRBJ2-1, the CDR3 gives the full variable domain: GAGVSQSPRYKVAKRGQDVALRCDPISGHVSLFWYQQALGQGPEFLTYFQNEAQLDKSGLPSDRFFAERPEGSVSTLKIQRTQQEDSAVYLCASSPDRAGYNEQFFGPGTRLTVL.

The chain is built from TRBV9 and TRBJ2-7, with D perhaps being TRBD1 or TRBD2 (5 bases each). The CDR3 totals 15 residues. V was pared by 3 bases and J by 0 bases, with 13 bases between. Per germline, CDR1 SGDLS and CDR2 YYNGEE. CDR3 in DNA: TGTGCCAGCAGCGAAGGTGGGGACCACTCCTACGAGCAGTACTTC. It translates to CASSEGGDHSYEQYF.

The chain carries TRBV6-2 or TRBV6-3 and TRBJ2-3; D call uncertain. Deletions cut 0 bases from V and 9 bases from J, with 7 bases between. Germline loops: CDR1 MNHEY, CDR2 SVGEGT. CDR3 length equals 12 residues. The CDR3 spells CASSYSTTTQYF. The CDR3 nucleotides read TGTGCCAGCAGTTACTCCACCACCACGCAGTATTTT.

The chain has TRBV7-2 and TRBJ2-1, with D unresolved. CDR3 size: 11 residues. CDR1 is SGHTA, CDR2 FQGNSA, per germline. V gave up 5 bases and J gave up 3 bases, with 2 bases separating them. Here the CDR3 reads CASSRYNEQFF. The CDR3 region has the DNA TGTGCCAGCAGCCGCTACAATGAGCAGTTCTTC. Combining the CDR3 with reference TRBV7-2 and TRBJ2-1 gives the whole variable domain GAGVSQSPSNKVTEKGKDVELRCDPISGHTALYWYRQSLGQGLEFLIYFQGNSAPDKSGLPSDRFSAERTGGSVSTLTIQRTQQEDSAVYLCASSRYNEQFFGPGTRLTVL.

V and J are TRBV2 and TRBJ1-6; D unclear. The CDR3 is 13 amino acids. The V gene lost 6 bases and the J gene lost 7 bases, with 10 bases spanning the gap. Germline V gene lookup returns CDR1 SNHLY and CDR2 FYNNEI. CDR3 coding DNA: TGTGCCAGCAGAAGGGATACGAATTCACCCCTCCACTTT. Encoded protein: CASRRDTNSPLHF.

CDR3 protein: CASSLGRYEQYF. The CDR3 DNA reads as TGTGCCAGCAGCTTAGGACGCTACGAGCAGTACTTC. V is TRBV7-2 and J is TRBJ2-7; D ambiguous. The CDR3 has 12 residues. Germline-derived CDR1 and CDR2 are SGHTA and FQGNSA. Trimming cost V 1 base and J 3 bases, with 4 bases left between them.